This TCR beta chain derives from a study of beta chain features in type 1 diabetes. Expressed TCRB transcripts got sequenced, as all isolated RNA was reverse transcribed. The method was immunoSEQ multiplex PCR; TCRdb's version includes in-frame clones alone and lacks a portion of them. The table has about 640,000 clones, around 12% seen once. Study findings and constraints: Any HLA type influence on TCRB rearrangement was left unresolved here. Within each of all four CD4+ subsets, Type 1 diabetes patients had TCRB CDR3s that were moderately but significantly shorter. cDNA-based reads could over-represent cells with high TCR expression. In patients and controls equally, PCR might favor templates that are shorter. Patients' naive, central memory and Treg TCRB repertoires seemed closer to one another than those of healthy donors.

This clone was detected only a few times. Its antigen is undetermined. The CDR3 consists of 15 residues. Germline V gene data show CDR1 as SGHDT and CDR2 as YYEEEE. The ends were cut back, 4 bases at V and 1 base at J, with 12 bases in the middle. The receptor was derived from a young man with type 1 diabetes. The V call is TRBV5-6, the J call TRBJ2-4; TRBD2 might be the D (6 bases). The sample consisted of naive CD4+ T cells from blood. This CDR3 is CASSSGGFAKNIQYF. In nucleotides, the CDR3 is TGTGCCAGCAGCAGTGGGGGGTTCGCCAAAAACATTCAGTACTTC.